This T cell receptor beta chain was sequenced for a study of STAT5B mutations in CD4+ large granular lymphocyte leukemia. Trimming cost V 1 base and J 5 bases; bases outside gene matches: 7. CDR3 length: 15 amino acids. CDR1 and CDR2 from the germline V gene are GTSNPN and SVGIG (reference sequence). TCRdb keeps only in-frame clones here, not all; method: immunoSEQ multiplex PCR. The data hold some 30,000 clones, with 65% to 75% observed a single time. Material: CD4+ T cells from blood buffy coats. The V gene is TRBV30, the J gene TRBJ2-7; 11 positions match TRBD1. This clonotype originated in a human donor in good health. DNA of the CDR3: TGTGCCTGGAGTGGCCCTTGGACAGGGGGCCACGAGCAGTACTTC. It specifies CAWSGPWTGGHEQYF.